This entry concerns a single TCR beta chain. Its antigen remains unknown. With the read ending 3 residues before the CDR3 end, the germline J gene is used to fill in that end. Trimming cost V 0 bases and J 2 bases, with 8 bases left between them. The CDR3 sequence is 15 residues long. The entry originates in a study of T cells in women clearing cervical HPV infection. Study conclusions and caveats: A classifier using richness and V gene abundances reached an AUC of around 0.81. Effector/memory and HPV-specific T cells were not isolated, and association timing is unknown. CIN3+ cases had significantly higher TCR repertoire richness than controls, but evenness did not differ.

MY09/MY11 PCR detected cervical HPV DNA; dot-blot assigned genotypes. The method was immunoSEQ multiplex PCR; TCRdb's version includes in-frame clones alone and lacks a portion of them. The listing contains some 31,000 clones. This TCR came from a woman aged 18-70 years with a cervical HPV16 infection that either progressed to CIN3+ or cleared (not recorded which). V is TRBV23-1 and J is TRBJ1-5; tentatively, D is TRBD1 (6 bases). TRBV23-1 is identified as an open reading frame with a role that is uncertain. Sequenced material: blood buffy coat. The CDR3 DNA, read in part, is TGCGCCAGCAGTCAATCACAGGGATGCAATCAGCCC. It is translated as CASSQSQGCNQP. The CDR3 reads in full as CASSQSQGCNQPQHF.